Following are 2 T cell receptor beta chains from one sample sequenced in a study of OX40 agonist ivuxolimab in advanced cancers. Repertoires were generated with immunoSEQ multiplex PCR, while TCRdb's copy carries only in-frame clones and drops some. The top ten hold approximately 1.6% of the sample, which has tens of thousands of clones, 84% seen once. The sample was CD4+ or CD8+ T cells sorted from blood, taken in a trial of the OX40 agonist ivuxolimab. Every receptor here comes from an adult with an advanced solid tumor such as melanoma, head and neck, liver or kidney cancer.

The rearrangement links TRBV6-5 to TRBJ1-2; 9 nucleotides match TRBD1. The germline V gene encodes CDR1 MNHEY and CDR2 SVGAGI. This CDR3 region has 15 residues. Losses at the gene ends were 8 bases for V and 0 bases for J; bases not matched to a gene: 7. This chain's CDR3 is CASGYRGPSNYGYTF. The DNA for the CDR3 is TGTGCCAGCGGATACAGGGGGCCCTCTAACTATGGCTACACCTTC.

A few counts support this clone. This rearrangement joins TRBV5-6 to TRBJ1-2; D is ambiguous. The CDR3 runs 15 residues. V was trimmed by 0 bases and J by 3 bases, leaving 12 bases between them. In germline, CDR1 is SGHDT, CDR2 YYEEEE. CDR3 loop: CASSLEYGGDYGYTF. Here the CDR3 DNA reads TGTGCCAGCAGCTTGGAGTATGGAGGCGACTATGGCTACACCTTC.